These 5 T cell receptor beta chains originate from one sample sequenced in a study of blood T cell repertoires in COVID-19 (dated by TCRdb to about 2020). Libraries were constructed by the immunoSEQ multiplex PCR assay. In TCRdb, the immuneACCESS table is reduced to in-frame sequences with V and J assigned. These tables do not hold every clone; where another copy was compared, an unresolved V gene accounts for under half, and the others remain unexplained. The sample table shows fewer than 40,000 clones, and approximately 91% are seen once. The ten largest clones capture over 20% of the sample. Sample: peripheral blood. The receptor source for this set is a woman over 75 with active or convalescent COVID-19.

V is TRBV9 and J is TRBJ2-7, with D uncertain. The CDR3 totals 13 residues. Germline-derived CDR1 and CDR2 are SGDLS and YYNGEE. V shed 0 bases and J shed 7 bases, with 11 bases lying between them. The CDR3 loop is CASSVDPGPEQYF. CDR3 DNA sequence: TGTGCCAGCAGCGTAGATCCCGGTCCAGAGCAGTACTTC.

In DNA form, the CDR3 reads TGTGCCAGCACCATTACCGGACAGGACTATGGCTACACCTTC. Translating gives CASTITGQDYGYTF. The gene calls are TRBV28 and TRBJ1-2, with 7 bases identical to TRBD1. Germline CDR1 MDHEN, CDR2 SYDVKM. After removal of 7 bases from V and 3 bases from J, the junction contained 8 bases not matched to a gene. The CDR3 covers 14 residues.

V and J are TRBV12-3 or TRBV12-4 and TRBJ1-5; TRBD1 is a possible D gene (5 bases). CDR3 length: 13 residues. V was pared by 5 bases and J by 5 bases, with 10 bases between. For the CDR3, the DNA is TGTGCCAGCAGTCCCGCGGGGGATCAGCCCCAGCATTTT. Residues: CASSPAGDQPQHF.

The chain uses TRBV30 and TRBJ2-7, with a tentative D call TRBD1 (5 bases). This CDR3 comprises 14 residues. CDR1 is GTSNPN, CDR2 SVGIG, per germline (reference sequence). V was clipped by 2 bases and J by 4 bases, with 15 bases between them. DNA for the CDR3: TGTGCCTGGAGTACCGGCAGGGCTACTTACGAGCAGTACTTC. It specifies CAWSTGRATYEQYF.

The J gene is TRBJ1-3, the V gene TRBV6-5; possibly TRBD1 for D (5 bases). The CDR3 loop spans 13 amino acids. Germline V CDR1 and CDR2: MNHEY, SVGAGI. V lost 7 bases, J lost 0 bases, and 7 bases lay in between. As DNA, the CDR3 is TGTGCCAGCACCGGGGGCTCTGGAAACACCATATATTTT. Translated: CASTGGSGNTIYF.